This T cell receptor beta chain comes out of a study of identical twins. About this clonotype itself: As yet, its antigen is unknown.

Template switching added a universal primer site, and cDNA bore unique molecular identifiers. TCRdb re-called the 5' RACE reads with MiXCR, one entry per CDR3 protein. The table lists roughly 690,000 distinct CDR3 sequences, about 20% of them singletons. Study results and limitations: Conclusions came from cross-sectional statistical analysis, not from following the same donors.

Per germline, CDR1 SGDLS and CDR2 YYNGEE. J gave up 7 bases and V 4 bases, and 10 bases lay outside the gene matches. The CDR3 is 15 amino acids. These data also featured in a second study, about T cells expressing NK-cell markers. Per that paper: The study found these clonotypes also leading the CD3+CD56-NKG2C+ fraction in a few donors.

This TCR came from a woman in her late teens or twenties in good health. The V gene is TRBV9, the J gene TRBJ2-7; 11 nucleotides match TRBD1. Sequences were obtained from PBMCs. The CDR3 nucleotides read TGTGCCAGCAGCCCCGGGGGGACAGGGGGTCGAGAGCAGTACTTC. Protein product: CASSPGGTGGREQYF. Combining the CDR3 with reference TRBV9 and TRBJ2-7 gives the whole variable domain DSGVTQTPKHLITATGQRVTLRCSPRSGDLSVYWYQQSLDQGLQFLIQYYNGEERAKGNILERFSAQQFPDLHSELNLSSLELGDSALYFCASSPGGTGGREQYFGPGTRLTVT.